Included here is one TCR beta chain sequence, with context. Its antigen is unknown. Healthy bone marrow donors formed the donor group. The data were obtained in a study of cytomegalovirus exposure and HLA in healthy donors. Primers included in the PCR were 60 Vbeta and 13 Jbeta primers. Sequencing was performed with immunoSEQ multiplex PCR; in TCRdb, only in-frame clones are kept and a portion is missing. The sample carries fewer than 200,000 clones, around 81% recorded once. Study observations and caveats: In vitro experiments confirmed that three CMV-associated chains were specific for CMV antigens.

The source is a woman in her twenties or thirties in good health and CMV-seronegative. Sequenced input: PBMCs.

CDR3 nucleotides: TGCGCCAGCAGCCGAGTAGCGGGGGGGGGCGCAGATACGCAGTATTTT. It specifies CASSRVAGGGADTQYF. The chain has TRBV4-1 and TRBJ2-3, with 11 bases that match TRBD2. CDR1 is MGHRA, CDR2 YSYEKL, per germline. The V and J ends lost 4 bases and 4 bases, in that order; junction bases with no gene match: 7. This CDR3 spans 16 amino acids.